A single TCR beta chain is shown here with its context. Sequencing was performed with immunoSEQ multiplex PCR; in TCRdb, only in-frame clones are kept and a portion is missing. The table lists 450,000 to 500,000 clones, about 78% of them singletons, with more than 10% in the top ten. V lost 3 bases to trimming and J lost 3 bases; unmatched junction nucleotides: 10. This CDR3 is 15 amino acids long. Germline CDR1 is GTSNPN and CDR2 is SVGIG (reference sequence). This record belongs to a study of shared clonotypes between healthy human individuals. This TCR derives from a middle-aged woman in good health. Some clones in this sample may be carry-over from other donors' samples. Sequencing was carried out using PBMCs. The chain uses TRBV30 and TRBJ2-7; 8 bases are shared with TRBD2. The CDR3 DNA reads TGTGCCTGGAGAGAACCGGGACTAGGACTCTACGAGCAGTACTTC. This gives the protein CAWREPGLGLYEQYF.